Below are 20 T cell receptor beta chains sequenced from a single sample in a study of T-cell memory formation after mild COVID-19. From the 5' RACE reads, TCRdb called clonotypes with MiXCR, one entry per CDR3 protein. The sample contains about 470,000 distinct CDR3 sequences, roughly 25% of which appear only once. Material for sequencing was PBMCs or a T cell subset sorted from them (not recorded which). Receptor source: an adult woman who had mild COVID-19 (a few samples of this study predate the infection). Cell type and time point are not known.

The rearrangement uses TRBV6-2 or TRBV6-3 and TRBJ2-3; D possibly matches TRBD1 or TRBD2 (6 bases each). CDR3 length: 16 amino acids. Germline CDR1 and CDR2: MNHEY and SVGEGT. With 5 bases removed from V and 4 bases from J, the gap between germline ends came to 19 bases. This CDR3 reads CASSRLEGVGADTQYF. CDR3 nucleotides: TGTGCCAGCAGTCGCCTGGAGGGGGTTGGGGCAGATACGCAGTATTTT.

This clonotype has just a few counts. This sequence joins TRBV5-5 and TRBJ1-2; D may be TRBD1 (5 bases). The V end was cut by 0 bases, the J end by 4 bases, with 13 bases between. The germline V gene encodes CDR1 SGHKS and CDR2 YYEKEE (reference sequence). The CDR3 is 15 residues long. In DNA, the CDR3 is TGTGCCAGCAGCTTGGCCCTCGGGGCCCCCTATGGCTACACCTTC. Encoded protein: CASSLALGAPYGYTF.

This clonotype showed up just a few times. The chain has TRBV7-3 and TRBJ2-3; D remains unclear. This CDR3 comprises 14 residues. The germline gives CDR1 SGHTA, CDR2 FQGTGA. The V gene lost 5 bases and the J gene lost 4 bases, with 13 bases spanning the gap. The DNA of the CDR3 is TGTGCCAGCAGCGTATACGCTACAGCAGATACGCAGTATTTT. It codes for CASSVYATADTQYF.

There are a few counts of this clonotype. The chain carries TRBV3-1 and TRBJ2-4, with 7 bases lining up with TRBD1. The CDR3 loop spans 16 amino acids. Germline-derived CDR1 and CDR2 are LGHDT and YNNKEL (reference sequence). Germline trimming cut 3 bases from V and 0 bases from J; bases unmatched to any gene: 5. The CDR3 bases are TGTGCCAGCAGCCAGAGGGGACAGCTAGCCAAAAACATTCAGTACTTC. This gives the protein CASSQRGQLAKNIQYF. Full variable domain (missing parts from reference TRBV3-1 and TRBJ2-4): DTAVSQTPKYLVTQMGNDKSIKCEQNLGHDTMYWYKQDSKKFLKIMFSYNNKELIINETVPNRFSPKSPDKAHLNLHINSLELGDSAVYFCASSQRGQLAKNIQYFGAGTRLSVL.

V usage is TRBV7-3 and J usage is TRBJ2-2; 8 positions match TRBD2. The germline CDR1 and CDR2 sequences are SGHTA and FQGTGA. V shed 0 bases, J shed 0 bases, and the junction held 3 bases outside the gene matches. This CDR3 has 17 amino acids. The DNA for the CDR3 is TGTGCCAGCAGCTTAACTGCTAGCGGGCCGAACACCGGGGAGCTGTTTTTT. It encodes CASSLTASGPNTGELFF.

The chain joins TRBV9 to TRBJ2-7; 7 nucleotides align to TRBD2. With V trimmed by 2 bases and J by 2 bases, 4 bases remained unmatched. Per the germline V gene, CDR1 is SGDLS and CDR2 is YYNGEE. This CDR3 has 14 residues. The CDR3 nucleotides read TGTGCCAGCAGCGTGGGGGAGGGGCCCTACGAGCAGTACTTC. This encodes CASSVGEGPYEQYF.

V gene TRBV7-2 combines with J gene TRBJ1-4; TRBD1 aligns across 7 bases. With V trimmed by 7 bases and J by 4 bases, 6 bases remained unmatched. The CDR3 covers 14 residues. CDR1 is SGHTA and CDR2 is FQGNSA in the germline V gene. CDR3 nucleotide sequence: TGTGCCAGCACCCGGACAGGACGTAATGAAAAACTGTTTTTT. This encodes CASTRTGRNEKLFF.

The rearrangement uses TRBV7-8 and TRBJ2-7; 9 positions match TRBD2. With V trimmed by 4 bases and J by 4 bases, 8 bases remained unmatched. This CDR3 region has 15 residues. In germline, CDR1 is SGHVS, CDR2 FQNEAQ. The CDR3 here is CASSSRRLAGYEQYF. The CDR3 DNA sequence: TGTGCCAGCAGCTCGAGGCGGCTAGCGGGGTACGAGCAGTACTTC.

The chain links TRBV12-3 or TRBV12-4 to TRBJ1-1; D is ambiguous. Trimming removed 5 bases from V and 8 bases from J, with 12 bases in between. This CDR3 comprises 12 residues. In DNA, the CDR3 is TGTGCCAGCAGTCCAGAAACAGACGAAGCTTTCTTT. This codes for CASSPETDEAFF.

This sequence joins TRBV12-3 or TRBV12-4 and TRBJ1-5; 9 positions match TRBD1. With V trimmed by 6 bases and J by 2 bases, 5 bases remained unmatched. This CDR3 has 15 amino acids. The CDR3: CASRRGTGRNQPQHF. The DNA for the CDR3 is TGTGCCAGCAGGCGGGGGACAGGGCGCAATCAGCCCCAGCATTTT.

The chain has TRBV14 and TRBJ2-1; D gene uncertain. Germline V gene lookup returns CDR1 SGHDN and CDR2 FVKESK. This CDR3 has 13 amino acids. Trimming pared 1 base from V and 8 bases from J, leaving 9 bases between. The CDR3 sequence: CASSQVEEDEQFF. CDR3 coding DNA: TGTGCCAGCAGCCAAGTCGAAGAAGATGAGCAGTTCTTC.

This clonotype was detected a few times. V is TRBV3-1 and J is TRBJ1-2; 10 bases are a match to TRBD1. CDR1 is LGHDT and CDR2 is YNNKEL in the germline V gene (reference sequence). This CDR3 has 17 residues. Trimming cost V 0 bases and J 3 bases; bases outside gene matches: 7. CDR3 sequence reads: CASSQEDWGTGDYGYTF. The CDR3 DNA is TGTGCCAGCAGCCAAGAAGATTGGGGGACAGGGGACTATGGCTACACCTTC.

The V gene is TRBV25-1, the J gene TRBJ2-5; 8 bases line up with TRBD1. CDR3 length: 16 amino acids. Germline V lookup: CDR1 MGHDK, CDR2 SYGVNS. V lost 2 bases, J lost 4 bases, and 9 bases stayed unmatched. Written as DNA, the CDR3 is TGTGCCAGCAGTGAAAAAAAGGACAGGGTGACAGAGACCCAGTACTTC. The encoded protein is CASSEKKDRVTETQYF.

The CDR3 DNA sequence: TGTGCCACCAGTGAGTCCCGCAGGGGAGGACTCGGTACGCAGTATTTT. Residues: CATSESRRGGLGTQYF. V is TRBV24-1 and J is TRBJ2-3; D is tentatively TRBD1 or TRBD2 (6 bases each). The CDR3 has 16 residues. Trimming took off 4 bases at V and 8 bases at J, with 21 bases between the two ends. The germline gives CDR1 KGHDR, CDR2 SFDVKD.

This clonotype has just a few counts. The J gene is TRBJ2-5, the V gene TRBV25-1; D may be TRBD2 (5 bases). This CDR3 region has 11 residues. CDR1 is MGHDK, CDR2 SYGVNS, per germline. The V end lost 6 bases, the J end lost 5 bases, and 7 bases lay between the germline ends. CDR3 in DNA: TGTGCCAGCAGGAGGGAGGAGACCCAGTACTTC. It is translated as CASRREETQYF.

The J gene is TRBJ1-5, the V gene TRBV6-5, with D perhaps matching TRBD1 (6 bases). CDR1 is MNHEY and CDR2 is SVGAGI in the germline V gene. The V and J ends lost 4 bases and 4 bases respectively, with 11 bases between them. The CDR3 covers 14 residues. CDR3 amino acids: CASSLGTQNQPQHF. CDR3 sequence (DNA): TGTGCCAGCAGTTTAGGGACACAGAATCAGCCCCAGCATTTT.

The sample holds a few counts of this clonotype. The chain is built from TRBV18 and TRBJ2-2; perhaps TRBD2 as D (5 bases). This CDR3 is built from 16 residues. V gave up 2 bases and J gave up 2 bases, with 12 bases separating them. CDR1 and CDR2 (germline): KGHSH, LQKENI. CDR3 sequence (DNA): TGTGCCAGCTCACCAGAGGAGGAGATTAACACCGGGGAGCTGTTTTTT. Translated: CASSPEEEINTGELFF.

The table lists this clonotype with a few counts. This chain links TRBV20-1 with TRBJ2-1; 8 positions agree with TRBD1. Germline V gene lookup returns CDR1 DFQATT and CDR2 SNEGSKA (reference sequence). V lost 1 base, J lost 6 bases, and 8 bases stayed unmatched. The CDR3 has 15 residues. DNA of the CDR3: TGCAGTGCTAGAGGCGACAGGGGCCCAACCAATGAGCAGTTCTTC. As protein: CSARGDRGPTNEQFF.

This clonotype turned up a few times. V usage is TRBV7-9 and J usage is TRBJ1-1; D gene uncertain. Germline V gene sequence: CDR1 SEHNR, CDR2 FQNEAQ (reference sequence). This CDR3 region has 14 residues. Trimming removed 1 base at V and 6 bases at J, with 12 bases between. The CDR3, as DNA: TGTGCCAGCAGCTTAGTAGTAGGGTTCGCTGAAGCTTTCTTT. Protein: CASSLVVGFAEAFF.

This clonotype occurred a few times. J is TRBJ2-7 and V is TRBV6-2 or TRBV6-3; 10 nucleotides agree with TRBD1. The ends lost 4 bases at V and 0 bases at J; junction bases unmatched: 12. CDR1 is MNHEY, CDR2 SVGEGT, per germline. There are 18 residues in the CDR3. The CDR3 protein is CASSFSLSGTGVSYEQYF. In DNA, the CDR3 is TGTGCCAGCAGTTTCTCCCTCTCCGGGACAGGGGTCTCCTACGAGCAGTACTTC.